These 25 T cell receptor beta chains came from one sample sequenced in a study of technical replicates of blood from a handful of donors (dated by TCRdb to 2015 to 2018). Library generation was performed with the immunoSEQ multiplex PCR assay. This immuneACCESS table, as held by TCRdb, lists in-frame sequences with V and J called but not all clones. Of the missing ones, under half trace to an unresolved V gene in checked studies; the others have no known cause. This sample has under 100,000 clones in its table, and about 97% of those were observed once. The ten largest make up about 0.3% of the sample. The sequenced sample consisted of T cells isolated from PBMCs. The origin of the receptors is a human donor in good health.

The chain's CDR3 is CASSGTPSYYEQYF. The CDR3, as DNA: TGTGCCAGCAGTGGGACACCGAGCTACTACGAGCAGTACTTC. This chain links TRBV6-6 with TRBJ2-7; D possibly corresponds to TRBD1 (6 bases). Germline V gene data show CDR1 as MNHNY and CDR2 as SVGAGI (reference sequence). The CDR3 covers 14 residues. V dropped 5 bases and J dropped 3 bases, with 14 bases sitting between them.

The chain carries TRBV7-3 and TRBJ2-1; TRBD2 matches 9 bases. The CDR3 is made up of 14 amino acids. With V trimmed by 4 bases and J by 6 bases, 4 bases remained unmatched. The V gene's germline CDR1 is SGHTA and CDR2 FQGTGA. The CDR3 region is CASSSGTSSNEQFF. CDR3 in DNA: TGTGCCAGCAGCTCCGGGACTAGCAGCAATGAGCAGTTCTTC.

The chain combines TRBV5-6 with TRBJ2-7; 7 nucleotides line up with TRBD2. The CDR3 has 14 residues. Germline lookup yields CDR1 SGHDT and CDR2 YYEEEE. Trimming at V came to 4 bases and at J to 3 bases, leaving 7 bases not matched to a gene. The CDR3 is CASSEGLRVYEQYF. CDR3 nucleotides: TGTGCCAGCAGCGAGGGACTACGGGTCTACGAGCAGTACTTC.

V and J are TRBV6-4 and TRBJ2-1; D perhaps matches TRBD2 (6 bases). Germline CDR1 and CDR2: MRHNA and SNTAGT. Trimming left V 5 bases short and J 6 bases short, with 17 bases between. The CDR3 totals 15 residues. CDR3 in amino acids: CASSPSVGTLNEQFF. The DNA for the CDR3 is TGTGCCAGCAGTCCATCTGTCGGGACTCTCAATGAGCAGTTCTTC.

This CDR3 is CASSLRRGGEQFF. In DNA, the CDR3 is TGTGCCAGCAGTTTACGGAGAGGGGGTGAGCAGTTCTTC. This rearrangement joins TRBV28 to TRBJ2-1; D may be TRBD1 (6 bases). Per germline, CDR1 MDHEN and CDR2 SYDVKM. The CDR3 extends over 13 amino acids. The germline V and J ends were trimmed by 2 bases and 9 bases, with 11 bases remaining between them.

This chain links TRBV6-5 with TRBJ1-1, with D hard to call. Trimming left V 2 bases short and J 1 base short, with 5 bases between. Germline V gene sequence: CDR1 MNHEY, CDR2 SVGAGI. This CDR3 comprises 13 residues. CDR3 nucleotides: TGTGCCAGCAGTTACGCACAGAACACTGAAGCTTTCTTT. Translation: CASSYAQNTEAFF.

The chain joins TRBV28 to TRBJ2-7; possibly TRBD1 for D (6 bases). The CDR3 has 13 residues. The V end was cut by 6 bases, the J end by 6 bases, with 15 bases between. Germline CDR1 and CDR2: MDHEN and SYDVKM. CDR3 in DNA: TGTGCCAGCAGGTTTACAGGGTTAGGCGAGCAGTACTTC. It codes for CASRFTGLGEQYF.

This clone was picked up one time. The chain recombines TRBV5-1 with TRBJ2-6, with no clear D. Germline lookup yields CDR1 SGHRS and CDR2 YFSETQ. The ends were cut back, 1 base at V and 3 bases at J, with 11 bases in the middle. This CDR3 has 16 amino acids. Here the CDR3 reads CASSLSLQVGANVLTF. DNA for the CDR3: TGCGCCAGCAGCTTGTCCTTGCAGGTTGGGGCCAACGTCCTGACTTTC.

The chain links TRBV2 to TRBJ2-3; D is perhaps TRBD2 (6 bases). Germline CDR1 reads SNHLY; CDR2 reads FYNNEI. The CDR3 length is 15 residues. V dropped 1 base and J dropped 3 bases, with 11 bases sitting between them. CDR3 amino acids: CASSEEDAGTDTQYF. The CDR3 nucleotides are TGTGCCAGCAGTGAAGAGGACGCGGGAACAGATACGCAGTATTTT.

The chain couples TRBV6-1 to TRBJ2-7, with 7 bases identical to TRBD2. Per germline, CDR1 MNHNS and CDR2 SASEGT. This CDR3 spans 14 amino acids. J lost 2 bases, V lost 10 bases, and 11 bases had no gene match. The CDR3 coding sequence is TGTGCCACTCAGATCGGGGGGAGGACCTACGAGCAGTACTTC. This gives the protein CATQIGGRTYEQYF.

This chain links TRBV30 with TRBJ2-7, with TRBD2 matching 11 bases. The V and J ends lost 5 bases and 4 bases, in that order; junction bases with no gene match: 7. The CDR3 covers 14 residues. The germline gives CDR1 GTSNPN, CDR2 SVGIG (reference sequence). CDR3 sequence reads: CAWEKTSGTYEQYF. Here the CDR3 DNA reads TGTGCCTGGGAGAAGACTAGCGGGACATACGAGCAGTACTTC.

The DNA of the CDR3 is TGTGCCAGCAGCTTGGACAGGGGAAACGAGCAGTACTTC. This encodes CASSLDRGNEQYF. The chain is built from TRBV5-4 and TRBJ2-7; 7 bases fit TRBD1. V was pared by 0 bases and J by 5 bases, with 2 bases of the junction left unmatched. The CDR3 has 13 amino acids. Germline V CDR1 and CDR2: SGHNT, YYREEE (reference sequence). Using reference TRBV5-4 and TRBJ2-7 for the parts outside the CDR3, the full variable domain is ETGVTQSPTHLIKTRGQQVTLRCSSQSGHNTVSWYQQALGQGPQFIFQYYREEENGRGNFPPRFSGLQFPNYSSELNVNALELDDSALYLCASSLDRGNEQYFGPGTRLTVT.

DNA for the CDR3: TGTGCCATCAGTGACCCCAAAGCGGGGGTTGGCTCTGGAAACACCATATATTTT. The encoded protein is CAISDPKAGVGSGNTIYF. The V gene is TRBV10-3, the J gene TRBJ1-3, with D perhaps TRBD1 (5 bases). V was clipped by 3 bases and J by 0 bases, with 18 bases between them. Germline V gene data show CDR1 as ENHRY and CDR2 as SYGVKD. The length of the CDR3 is 18 residues.

This chain connects TRBV7-2 to TRBJ2-5; 7 positions agree with TRBD1. Germline V gene sequence: CDR1 SGHTA, CDR2 FQGNSA. The CDR3 has 15 residues. The V segment lost 3 bases and the J segment 2 bases; nucleotides outside the gene matches: 6. The CDR3 protein is CASSFRDRRQETQYF. The CDR3 coding sequence is TGTGCCAGCAGCTTCCGGGACAGACGTCAAGAGACCCAGTACTTC.

V is TRBV5-4 and J is TRBJ2-5, with a tentative D call TRBD1 (5 bases). Germline CDR1 is SGHNT and CDR2 is YYREEE (reference sequence). The CDR3 covers 14 residues. Trimming cost V 4 bases and J 5 bases, with 15 bases left between them. The CDR3 DNA sequence: TGTGCCAGCAGCAAACCGACAGACGGGGAGACCCAGTACTTC. The encoded protein is CASSKPTDGETQYF.

The V call is TRBV29-1, the J call TRBJ2-2; D remains ambiguous. Per the germline V gene, CDR1 is SQVTM and CDR2 is ANQGSEA. V lost 4 bases and J lost 6, with 3 bases in between. The CDR3 has 10 residues. CDR3 nucleotide sequence: TGCAGCGTTGTAGCCGGGGAGCTGTTTTTT. As protein: CSVVAGELFF.

The V and J genes are TRBV5-1 and TRBJ2-1; 9 bases are shared with TRBD1. Looked up from germline, CDR1 is SGHRS and CDR2 is YFSETQ. The CDR3 sequence is 16 residues long. V shed 4 bases, J shed 7 bases, and the junction held 12 bases outside the gene matches. The CDR3 sequence: CASSETPGQGENEQFF. The DNA of the CDR3 is TGCGCCAGCAGCGAGACGCCGGGACAGGGTGAAAATGAGCAGTTCTTC.

The chain links TRBV11-3 to TRBJ1-1; weak D call: TRBD1 (5 bases). The CDR3 consists of 13 residues. Germline loops: CDR1 SGHNT, CDR2 YENEEA. Trimming stripped 4 bases from V and 1 base from J, with 7 bases between. CDR3 protein: CASSYGQNTEAFF. The CDR3 DNA reads TGTGCCAGCAGCTACGGACAGAACACTGAAGCTTTCTTT.

V usage is TRBV4-2 and J usage is TRBJ2-1; 7 bases align to TRBD2. Germline CDR1 reads LGHNA; CDR2 reads YNFKEQ. The CDR3 is made up of 16 amino acids. The V and J ends lost 0 bases and 4 bases, in that order; junction bases with no gene match: 6. CDR3 protein: CASSQESGTDYNEQFF. The DNA for the CDR3 is TGTGCCAGCAGCCAAGAAAGCGGGACCGATTACAATGAGCAGTTCTTC.

The chain couples TRBV4-3 to TRBJ1-3; a weak D match, TRBD1 (5 bases). The germline V gene has CDR1 LGHNA and CDR2 YSLEER. The germline V and J ends were trimmed by 0 bases and 4 bases, with 7 bases remaining between them. The CDR3 spans 14 residues. Written as DNA, the CDR3 is TGCGCCAGCAGCCAAGAGGGGCGGGGAAACACCATATATTTT. Encoded protein: CASSQEGRGNTIYF.

This clone was counted a single time. V is TRBV11-3 and J is TRBJ1-1; D gene uncertain. The CDR3 consists of 15 residues. The V end was cut by 1 base, the J end by 1 base, with 10 bases between. Germline V lookup: CDR1 SGHNT, CDR2 YENEEA. The CDR3 DNA reads TGTGCCAGCAGCTTAGTCGCTGACTGGAACACTGAAGCTTTCTTT. Its protein product is CASSLVADWNTEAFF. The complete variable domain, with remaining parts taken from reference TRBV11-3 and TRBJ1-1, reads EAGVVQSPRYKIIEKKQPVAFWCNPISGHNTLYWYLQNLGQGPELLIRYENEEAVDDSQLPKDRFSAERLKGVDSTLKIQPAELGDSAVYLCASSLVADWNTEAFFGQGTRLTVV.

The chain combines TRBV7-2 with TRBJ2-5, with D hard to call. The CDR3 runs 12 residues. CDR1 and CDR2 from the germline V gene are SGHTA and FQGNSA. V was clipped by 4 bases and J by 1 base, with 4 bases between them. The CDR3 nucleotides are TGTGCCAGCAGCTCACTCCAAGAGACCCAGTACTTC. Amino acids: CASSSLQETQYF.

This chain uses TRBV4-3 with TRBJ2-4; TRBD1 agrees at 7 bases. J gave up 6 bases and V 2 bases, and 7 bases lay outside the gene matches. The CDR3 consists of 15 residues. Germline V CDR1 and CDR2: LGHNA, YSLEER. The CDR3 here is CASSQLPGQLNIQYF. In DNA, the CDR3 is TGCGCCAGCAGCCAATTGCCGGGACAGCTAAACATTCAGTACTTC.

The J gene is TRBJ1-1, the V gene TRBV6-6; D may be TRBD1 (5 bases). Germline-derived CDR1 and CDR2 are MNHNY and SVGAGI (reference sequence). The CDR3 is 13 residues long. V was clipped by 2 bases and J by 10 bases, with 14 bases between them. The CDR3 reads CASSYEDTSLAFF. The CDR3 nucleotides read TGTGCCAGCAGTTACGAGGACACCAGTCTAGCTTTCTTT.

The J gene is TRBJ1-2, the V gene TRBV5-1, with TRBD1 identical over 11 bases. With 3 bases clipped from V and 8 bases from J, the junction kept 3 bases outside the gene matches. CDR3 length: 13 amino acids. CDR1 SGHRS and CDR2 YFSETQ come from the germline V gene. The CDR3 coding sequence is TGCGCCAGCAGCTCCGGACAGGGGGCCGGCTACACCTTC. This translates into CASSSGQGAGYTF.